The 8 T cell receptor beta chains reported below all come from one sample, sequenced in a study of blood T cell repertoires in COVID-19. TCRdb keeps only in-frame clones here, not all; method: immunoSEQ multiplex PCR. This sample carries about 480,000 clones, nearly 90% of them seen once, and the ten largest clones take around 0.95%. The sample taken for sequencing was peripheral blood. The source of these receptors is a man aged 18-30 years with COVID-19, enrolled during active disease.

This clone has a handful of counts. This chain links TRBV18 with TRBJ1-6, with D possibly matching TRBD1 (6 bases). The V and J ends lost 6 bases and 7 bases respectively, with 19 bases between them. The CDR3 covers 16 residues. Looked up from germline, CDR1 is KGHSH and CDR2 is LQKENI. Here the CDR3 reads CASSQSEQGPNSPLHF. The CDR3 region has the DNA TGTGCCAGCTCTCAAAGTGAACAGGGACCCAATTCACCCCTCCACTTT.

The chain recombines TRBV19 with TRBJ2-7, with D possibly being TRBD1 (6 bases). CDR1 LNHDA and CDR2 SQIVND come from the germline V gene (reference sequence). The CDR3 loop spans 14 amino acids. Trimming removed 3 bases from V and 4 bases from J, with 13 bases in between. The CDR3: CASSIKAGDYEQYF. In nucleotides, the CDR3 is TGTGCCAGTAGTATTAAGGCAGGGGATTACGAGCAGTACTTC.

V gene TRBV7-8 combines with J gene TRBJ2-2; weak D call: TRBD1 (5 bases). Germline lookup yields CDR1 SGHVS and CDR2 FQNEAQ. This CDR3 comprises 15 residues. The V gene lost 7 bases and the J gene lost 4 bases, with 16 bases spanning the gap. CDR3 loop: CASNEQRGSTGELFF. Here the CDR3 DNA reads TGTGCCAGCAACGAACAAAGGGGATCCACCGGGGAGCTGTTTTTT.

CDR3 sequence (DNA): TGCGCCAGCAGCTTGGATTCGGAAGAGACCCAGTACTTC. It codes for CASSLDSEETQYF. The chain recombines TRBV5-1 with TRBJ2-5; D unclear. The germline gives CDR1 SGHRS, CDR2 YFSETQ. V was pared by 0 bases and J by 3 bases, with 6 bases between. The CDR3 consists of 13 residues.

The V call is TRBV11-3, the J call TRBJ1-2, with TRBD1 as a possible D gene (5 bases). CDR3 size: 14 residues. Looked up from germline, CDR1 is SGHNT and CDR2 is YENEEA. V dropped 5 bases and J dropped 4 bases, with 14 bases sitting between them. CDR3 sequence (DNA): TGTGCCAGCAGCCCCGGGGCCGGGGGCTATGGCTACACCTTC. Translation gives CASSPGAGGYGYTF.

The chain is built from TRBV7-2 and TRBJ1-5; possible D gene TRBD1, 5 bases. The CDR3 has 15 amino acids. V shed 5 bases and J shed 8 bases, with 19 bases lying between them. Per germline, CDR1 SGHTA and CDR2 FQGNSA. The CDR3 DNA is TGTGCCAGCAGCCCCCCGGGTGTGCGGGGCGAGCCCCAGCATTTT. Translated, it gives CASSPPGVRGEPQHF.

In this sample, this clone turned up once. This chain's CDR3 is CASSLISGGLQETQYF. CDR3 in DNA: TGTGCCAGCAGCTTAATTAGCGGGGGACTTCAAGAGACCCAGTACTTC. V gene TRBV7-9 combines with J gene TRBJ2-5; the match to TRBD2 covers 9 bases. This CDR3 has 16 amino acids. The germline gives CDR1 SEHNR, CDR2 FQNEAQ (reference sequence). V shed 2 bases and J 2 bases; nucleotides not matched to a gene: 6.

This chain links TRBV7-9 with TRBJ2-3; D is possibly TRBD1 (5 bases). CDR1 is SEHNR, CDR2 FQNEAQ, per germline (reference sequence). This CDR3 spans 16 amino acids. The V end lost 5 bases, the J end lost 0 bases, and 15 bases lay between the germline ends. CDR3 in DNA: TGTGCCAGCAGCCCCCGGGCCGACAGAAGCACAGATACGCAGTATTTT. Translation gives CASSPRADRSTDTQYF.